The 24 T cell receptor beta chains reported below all come from one sample, sequenced in a study of shared clonotypes between healthy human individuals. Assay: immunoSEQ multiplex PCR; the TCRdb copy retains only in-frame clones and omits some. Among over 400,000 clones listed, about 96% were seen once. The sample comprised naive CD4+ T cells sorted from blood. The subset denotes: CD45RA+ positively selected. All receptors come from a woman younger than 45 in good health.

J is TRBJ2-1 and V is TRBV14; 8 bases map to TRBD2. V shed 7 bases, J shed 4 bases, and the junction held 12 bases outside the gene matches. From germline, CDR1 is SGHDN and CDR2 FVKESK. This CDR3 has 16 amino acids. The DNA of the CDR3 is TGTGCCAGCACCCAGACGAGCGGGAGTACGTACAATGAGCAGTTCTTC. Its translation is CASTQTSGSTYNEQFF.

The rearrangement joins TRBV20-1 to TRBJ2-7, with D uncertain. Trimming stripped 4 bases from V and 2 bases from J, with 6 bases between. Germline V CDR1 and CDR2: DFQATT, SNEGSKA (reference sequence). This CDR3 region has 11 residues. CDR3 bases: TGCAGTGCTAAGCCGGCCTACGAGCAGTACTTC. As protein: CSAKPAYEQYF.

The chain combines TRBV5-1 with TRBJ2-2, with D tentatively TRBD2 (5 bases). Per the germline V gene, CDR1 is SGHRS and CDR2 is YFSETQ. The CDR3 is 15 amino acids. V lost 6 bases and J 7 bases, leaving 19 bases between the germline ends. The CDR3 DNA follows: TGCGCCAGCAACCCTATGGGGAGTGGTGTCGGGGAGCTGTTTTTT. Encoded protein: CASNPMGSGVGELFF. The whole variable domain, remainder taken from reference TRBV5-1 and TRBJ2-2, is KAGVTQTPRYLIKTRGQQVTLSCSPISGHRSVSWYQQTPGQGLQFLFEYFSETQRNKGNFPGRFSGRQFSNSRSEMNVSTLELGDSALYLCASNPMGSGVGELFFGEGSRLTVL.

This sequence joins TRBV5-1 and TRBJ2-1, with TRBD2 matching 9 bases. V trimming: 4 bases; J trimming: 8 bases; junction bases outside the gene matches: 10. Looked up from germline, CDR1 is SGHRS and CDR2 is YFSETQ. CDR3 length: 15 amino acids. CDR3 coding DNA: TGCGCCAGCAGCCCGGGACTAGCAGGGTGGCATGAGCAGTTCTTC. This sequence encodes CASSPGLAGWHEQFF.

V is TRBV28 and J is TRBJ2-7; 10 bases align to TRBD2. The junction had 8 bases not matched to a gene; V was cut back by 3 bases and J by 3 bases. CDR1 and CDR2 (germline): MDHEN, SYDVKM. The CDR3 sequence is 16 residues long. As DNA, the CDR3 is TGTGCCAGCAGTTTTCAGAGCGGGAGGGCAATCTACGAGCAGTACTTC. This gives the protein CASSFQSGRAIYEQYF.

The CDR3 reads CATSRGGLSYEQYF. The CDR3 nucleotides read TGTGCCACCAGCAGAGGGGGACTGAGCTACGAGCAGTACTTC. This chain joins TRBV15 and TRBJ2-5, with TRBD2 as a possible D gene (6 bases). The J call is doubtful: the DNA matches TRBJ2-7 better. This CDR3 has 14 amino acids. Per germline, CDR1 LNHNV and CDR2 YYDKDF (reference sequence).

This clone showed up just a few times. This chain joins TRBV10-2 and TRBJ2-2, with no clear D. Trimming took 5 bases from V and 3 from J, leaving 4 bases between them. The CDR3 loop spans 12 amino acids. CDR1 and CDR2 (germline): WSHSY, SAAADI. The CDR3 is CASSHYTGELFF. The CDR3 nucleotides are TGCGCCAGCAGTCACTACACCGGGGAGCTGTTTTTT.

For the CDR3, the DNA is TGTGCCAGCAGCTTCGGTGCCGGGTCTGGAAACACCATATATTTT. Protein product: CASSFGAGSGNTIYF. The genes are TRBV5-4 and TRBJ1-3; D remains unclear. The CDR3 length is 15 residues. Looked up from germline, CDR1 is SGHNT and CDR2 is YYREEE (reference sequence). V shed 2 bases and J shed 1 base, with 10 bases lying between them.

The chain recombines TRBV5-1 with TRBJ2-2; 14 bases fit TRBD2. From germline, CDR1 is SGHRS and CDR2 YFSETQ. Trimming cost V 5 bases and J 6 bases; bases outside gene matches: 6. This CDR3 spans 16 amino acids. CDR3 coding DNA: TGCGCCAGCAGGGGACTAGCGGGAGCGAAAGCCGGGGAGCTGTTTTTT. Amino acid sequence: CASRGLAGAKAGELFF.

This clone has a single count. The CDR3 region is CAWRDRGYSYEQYF. DNA for the CDR3: TGTGCCTGGAGAGACAGGGGTTACTCTTACGAGCAGTACTTC. This sequence joins TRBV30 and TRBJ2-7; 8 nucleotides line up with TRBD1. CDR1 GTSNPN and CDR2 SVGIG come from the germline V gene (reference sequence). Trimming cost V 3 bases and J 4 bases; bases outside gene matches: 8. The CDR3 has 14 residues.

The chain carries TRBV14 and TRBJ2-7; possibly TRBD2 for D (5 bases). The CDR3 has 12 amino acids. CDR1 and CDR2 (germline): SGHDN, FVKESK. The V and J ends lost 1 base and 7 bases respectively, with 8 bases between them. CDR3 sequence reads: CASSQVSGEQYF. As DNA, the CDR3 is TGTGCCAGCAGCCAAGTTTCGGGGGAGCAGTACTTC.

The chain carries TRBV7-9 and TRBJ1-2, with 10 bases fitting TRBD1. CDR3 length: 13 amino acids. CDR1 is SEHNR, CDR2 FQNEAQ, per germline (reference sequence). With 5 bases clipped from V and 5 bases from J, the junction kept 2 bases outside the gene matches. Written as DNA, the CDR3 is TGTGCCAGCAGCCGACAGGGGGCGTATGGCTACACCTTC. It is translated as CASSRQGAYGYTF.

The gene calls are TRBV21-1 and TRBJ1-2; the D call TRBD1 from the table was never checked on the DNA. TRBV21-1 is shown as a pseudogene. The CDR3 sequence is 14 residues long. CDR3 in DNA: TGTGCCAGCAGCCAGATGGACAGGGCATATGGCTACACCTTC. The encoded protein is CASSQMDRAYGYTF.

With regard to this clone: Other DNA sequences in this specimen translate into the identical CDR3. V and J are TRBV5-1 and TRBJ2-2; 10 bases line up with TRBD2. Germline lookup yields CDR1 SGHRS and CDR2 YFSETQ. Trimming at V came to 2 bases and at J to 0 bases, leaving 1 base not matched to a gene. This CDR3 contains 16 residues. The CDR3 reads CASSLTSGTNTGELFF. Here the CDR3 DNA reads TGCGCCAGCAGCTTAACTAGCGGGACGAACACCGGGGAGCTGTTTTTT. Based on the CDR3 plus reference TRBV5-1 and TRBJ2-2, the full variable domain is KAGVTQTPRYLIKTRGQQVTLSCSPISGHRSVSWYQQTPGQGLQFLFEYFSETQRNKGNFPGRFSGRQFSNSRSEMNVSTLELGDSALYLCASSLTSGTNTGELFFGEGSRLTVL.

The CDR3 reads CASSLGRLAGGRDEQFF. In nucleotides, the CDR3 is TGTGCCAGCAGCTTGGGACGCCTAGCGGGAGGGCGCGATGAGCAGTTCTTC. The chain employs TRBV5-8 and TRBJ2-1; TRBD2 agrees at 12 bases. The V gene end was trimmed by 0 bases and the J gene end by 8 bases; junction bases not matched to a gene: 9. The CDR3 totals 17 residues. Germline-derived CDR1 and CDR2 are SGHTS and YDEGEE.

The chain combines TRBV6-5 with TRBJ1-4, with 7 bases identical to TRBD1. The CDR3 spans 14 residues. In germline, CDR1 is MNHEY, CDR2 SVGAGI. V gave up 5 bases and J gave up 8 bases; unmatched junction bases: 8. CDR3 amino acids: CASSRYRGGEKLFF. CDR3 DNA sequence: TGTGCCAGCAGTCGTTACAGGGGTGGCGAAAAACTGTTTTTT.

This rearrangement joins TRBV10-1 to TRBJ2-1, with a weak D call TRBD2 (6 bases). V shed 4 bases and J shed 5 bases, with 9 bases lying between them. The germline gives CDR1 WNHNN, CDR2 SYGVQD (reference sequence). CDR3 length: 13 amino acids. CDR3 sequence (DNA): TGCGCCAGCAGTGGACGGAGGGACAATGAGCAGTTCTTC. Translation: CASSGRRDNEQFF.

For the CDR3, the DNA is TGTGCCAGCAGCTTACAGGCCTCGGGGAACACCGGGGAGCTGTTTTTT. It encodes CASSLQASGNTGELFF. The rearrangement links TRBV7-3 to TRBJ2-2, with unresolved D. This CDR3 has 16 residues. V was cut by 2 bases and J by 1 base, with 11 bases left in between. Germline CDR1 and CDR2: SGHTA and FQGTGA. Combining the CDR3 with reference TRBV7-3 and TRBJ2-2 gives the whole variable domain GAGVSQTPSNKVTEKGKYVELRCDPISGHTALYWYRQSLGQGPEFLIYFQGTGAADDSGLPNDRFFAVRPEGSVSTLKIQRTERGDSAVYLCASSLQASGNTGELFFGEGSRLTVL.

This chain uses TRBV2 with TRBJ2-1; 11 positions match TRBD2. This CDR3 is 14 amino acids long. V gave up 6 bases and J gave up 6 bases; unmatched junction bases: 4. CDR1 and CDR2 (germline): SNHLY, FYNNEI. The CDR3 DNA follows: TGTGCCAGCAGAGACACTAGCGGGAGCAATGAGCAGTTCTTC. This codes for CASRDTSGSNEQFF.

The rearrangement joins TRBV5-1 to TRBJ2-3, with D unresolved. Germline V lookup: CDR1 SGHRS, CDR2 YFSETQ. CDR3 length: 16 amino acids. The V end was cut by 1 base, the J end by 0 bases, with 12 bases between. The CDR3 bases are TGCGCCAGCAGCTTGTTCAGTCCTCGAAGCACAGATACGCAGTATTTT. The encoded protein is CASSLFSPRSTDTQYF.

The chain recombines TRBV5-4 with TRBJ1-2; 11 bases match TRBD1. This CDR3 comprises 14 residues. Germline lookup yields CDR1 SGHNT and CDR2 YYREEE (reference sequence). After removal of 3 bases from V and 7 bases from J, the junction contained 5 bases not matched to a gene. CDR3 sequence: CASSSDRGQLGYTF. CDR3 DNA: TGTGCCAGCAGCTCGGACAGGGGGCAGCTTGGCTACACCTTC.

The genes are TRBV29-1 and TRBJ1-1; D might be TRBD1 (6 bases). V was shortened by 7 bases and J by 5 bases, with 17 bases between the two germline ends. Germline lookup yields CDR1 SQVTM and CDR2 ANQGSEA. This CDR3 is 13 amino acids long. The CDR3 sequence is CSGNRAWETEAFF. CDR3 sequence (DNA): TGCAGCGGGAACAGGGCTTGGGAGACTGAAGCTTTCTTT.

The chain carries TRBV29-1 and TRBJ2-3; 12 nucleotides match TRBD2. V shed 7 bases, J shed 4 bases, and the junction held 3 bases outside the gene matches. The CDR3 consists of 13 residues. The V gene's germline CDR1 is SQVTM and CDR2 ANQGSEA. CDR3 protein: CSASGGGPDTQYF. The CDR3, as DNA: TGCAGCGCTAGCGGGGGGGGCCCAGATACGCAGTATTTT.

This chain connects TRBV5-1 to TRBJ1-1; no clear D. Germline CDR1 SGHRS, CDR2 YFSETQ. Trimming shortened V by 4 bases and J by 1 base, and 8 bases separated the two germline ends. The CDR3 loop spans 13 amino acids. CDR3 in DNA: TGCGCCAGCAGCGCCACAGCGAACACTGAAGCTTTCTTT. It is translated as CASSATANTEAFF.